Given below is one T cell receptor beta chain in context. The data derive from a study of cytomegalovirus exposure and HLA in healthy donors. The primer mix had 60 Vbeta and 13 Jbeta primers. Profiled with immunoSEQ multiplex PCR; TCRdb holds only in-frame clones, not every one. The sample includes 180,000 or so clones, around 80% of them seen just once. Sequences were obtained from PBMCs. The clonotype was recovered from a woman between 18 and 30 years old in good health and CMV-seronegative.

The CDR3 reads CASFTENTGELFF. The CDR3 coding sequence is TGTGCCAGCTTCACAGAAAACACCGGGGAGCTGTTTTTT. The chain links TRBV5-6 to TRBJ2-2; no clear D gene. Deletions cut 7 bases from V and 2 bases from J, with 9 bases between. Germline V gene data show CDR1 as SGHDT and CDR2 as YYEEEE. There are 13 residues in the CDR3.